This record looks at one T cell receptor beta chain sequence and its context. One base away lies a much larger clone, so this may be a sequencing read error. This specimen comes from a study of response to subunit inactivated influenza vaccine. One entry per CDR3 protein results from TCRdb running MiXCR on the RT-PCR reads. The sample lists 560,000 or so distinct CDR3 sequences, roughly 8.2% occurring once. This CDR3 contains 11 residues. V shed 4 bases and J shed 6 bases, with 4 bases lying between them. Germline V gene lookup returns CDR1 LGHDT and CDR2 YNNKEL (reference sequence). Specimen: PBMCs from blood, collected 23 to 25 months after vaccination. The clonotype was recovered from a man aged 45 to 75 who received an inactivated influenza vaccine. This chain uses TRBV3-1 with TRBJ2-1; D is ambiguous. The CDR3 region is CASSRFNEQFF. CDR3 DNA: TGTGCCAGCAGCCGTTTCAATGAGCAGTTCTTC.